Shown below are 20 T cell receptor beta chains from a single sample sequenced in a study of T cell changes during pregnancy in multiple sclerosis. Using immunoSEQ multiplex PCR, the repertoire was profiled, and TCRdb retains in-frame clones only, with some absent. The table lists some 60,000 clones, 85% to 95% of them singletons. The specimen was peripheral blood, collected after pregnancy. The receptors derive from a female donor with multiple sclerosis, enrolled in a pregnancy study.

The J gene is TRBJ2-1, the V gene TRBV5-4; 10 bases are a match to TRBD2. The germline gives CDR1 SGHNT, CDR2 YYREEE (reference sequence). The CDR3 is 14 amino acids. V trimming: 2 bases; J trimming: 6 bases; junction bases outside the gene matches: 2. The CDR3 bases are TGTGCCAGCAGCTTTGAGCGGGAGGGCAATGAGCAGTTCTTC. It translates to CASSFEREGNEQFF.

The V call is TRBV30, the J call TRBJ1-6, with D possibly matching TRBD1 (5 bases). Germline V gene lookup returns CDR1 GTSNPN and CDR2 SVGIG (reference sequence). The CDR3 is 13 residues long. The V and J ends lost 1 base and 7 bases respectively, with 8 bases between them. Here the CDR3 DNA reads TGTGCCTGGAGTGACAGGTCCAATTCACCCCTCCACTTT. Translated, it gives CAWSDRSNSPLHF.

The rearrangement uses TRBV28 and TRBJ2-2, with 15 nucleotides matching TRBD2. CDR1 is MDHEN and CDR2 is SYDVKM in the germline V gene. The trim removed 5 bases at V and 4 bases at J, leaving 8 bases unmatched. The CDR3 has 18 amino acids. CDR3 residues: CASSPGLAGGPSTGELFF. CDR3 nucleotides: TGTGCCAGCAGTCCTGGACTAGCGGGAGGGCCGTCCACCGGGGAGCTGTTTTTT.

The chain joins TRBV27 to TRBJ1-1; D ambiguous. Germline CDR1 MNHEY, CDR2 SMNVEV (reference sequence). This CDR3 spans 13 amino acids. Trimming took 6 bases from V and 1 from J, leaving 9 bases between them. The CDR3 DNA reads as TGTGCCAGCAGCTACTCTCAGAACACTGAAGCTTTCTTT. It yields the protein CASSYSQNTEAFF.

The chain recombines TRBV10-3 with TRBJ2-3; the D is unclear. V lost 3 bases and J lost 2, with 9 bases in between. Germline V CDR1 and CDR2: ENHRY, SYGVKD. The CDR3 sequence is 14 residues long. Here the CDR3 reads CAISDVAVTDTQYF. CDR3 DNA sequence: TGTGCCATCAGTGACGTAGCTGTCACAGATACGCAGTATTTT.

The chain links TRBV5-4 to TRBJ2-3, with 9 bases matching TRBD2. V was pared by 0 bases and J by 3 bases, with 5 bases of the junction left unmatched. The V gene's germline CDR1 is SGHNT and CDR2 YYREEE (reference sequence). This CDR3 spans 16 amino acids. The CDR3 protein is CASSLAGREGTDTQYF. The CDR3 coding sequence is TGTGCCAGCAGCTTGGCCGGGCGGGAGGGAACAGATACGCAGTATTTT.

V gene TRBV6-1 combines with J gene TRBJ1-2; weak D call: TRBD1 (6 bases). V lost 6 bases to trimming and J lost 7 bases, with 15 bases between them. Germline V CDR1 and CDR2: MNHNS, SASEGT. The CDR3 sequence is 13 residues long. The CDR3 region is CASSRGYPSGYTF. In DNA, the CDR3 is TGTGCCAGCAGCAGGGGCTACCCCTCTGGCTACACCTTC.

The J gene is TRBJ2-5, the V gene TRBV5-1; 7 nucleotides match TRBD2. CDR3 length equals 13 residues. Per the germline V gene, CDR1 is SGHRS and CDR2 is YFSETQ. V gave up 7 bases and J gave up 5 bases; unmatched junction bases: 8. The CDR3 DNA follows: TGCGCCAGCCAGCAGGCGGGAGTGGAGACCCAGTACTTC. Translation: CASQQAGVETQYF. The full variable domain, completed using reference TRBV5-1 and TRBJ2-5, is KAGVTQTPRYLIKTRGQQVTLSCSPISGHRSVSWYQQTPGQGLQFLFEYFSETQRNKGNFPGRFSGRQFSNSRSEMNVSTLELGDSALYLCASQQAGVETQYFGPGTRLLVL.

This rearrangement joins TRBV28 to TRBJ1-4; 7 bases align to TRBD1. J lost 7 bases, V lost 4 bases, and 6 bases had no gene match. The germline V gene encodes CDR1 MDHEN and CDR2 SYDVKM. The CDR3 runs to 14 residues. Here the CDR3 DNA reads TGTGCCAGCAGTTACGACAGGGTCATTGAAAAACTGTTTTTT. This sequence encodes CASSYDRVIEKLFF. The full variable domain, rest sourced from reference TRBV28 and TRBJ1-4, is DVKVTQSSRYLVKRTGEKVFLECVQDMDHENMFWYRQDPGLGLRLIYFSYDVKMKEKGDIPEGYSVSREKKERFSLILESASTNQTSMYLCASSYDRVIEKLFFGSGTQLSVL.

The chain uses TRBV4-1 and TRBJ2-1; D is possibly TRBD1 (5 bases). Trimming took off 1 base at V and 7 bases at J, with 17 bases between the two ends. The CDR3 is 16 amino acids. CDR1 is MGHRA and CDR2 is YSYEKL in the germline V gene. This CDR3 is CASSQVLKGRTNEQFF. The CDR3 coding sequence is TGCGCCAGCAGCCAAGTTCTAAAGGGGCGGACAAATGAGCAGTTCTTC.

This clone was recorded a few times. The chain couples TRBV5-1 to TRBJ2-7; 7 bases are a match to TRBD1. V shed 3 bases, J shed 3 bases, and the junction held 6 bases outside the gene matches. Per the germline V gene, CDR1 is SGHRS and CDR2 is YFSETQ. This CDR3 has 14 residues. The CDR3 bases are TGCGCCAGCAGCTCGGGATGGGACAGCTACGAGCAGTACTTC. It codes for CASSSGWDSYEQYF.

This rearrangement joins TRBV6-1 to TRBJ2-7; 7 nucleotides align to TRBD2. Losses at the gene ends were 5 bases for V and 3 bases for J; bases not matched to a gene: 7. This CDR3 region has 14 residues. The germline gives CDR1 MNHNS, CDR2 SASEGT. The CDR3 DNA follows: TGTGCCAGCAGTACCAGCGGGAAGGTCTACGAGCAGTACTTC. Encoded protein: CASSTSGKVYEQYF.

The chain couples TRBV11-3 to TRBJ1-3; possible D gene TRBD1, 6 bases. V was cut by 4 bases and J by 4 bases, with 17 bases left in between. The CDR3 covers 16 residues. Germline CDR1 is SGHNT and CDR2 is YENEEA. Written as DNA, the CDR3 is TGTGCCAGCAGCTCCGAGGGTACAGGGAGAGGAAACACCATATATTTT. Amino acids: CASSSEGTGRGNTIYF.

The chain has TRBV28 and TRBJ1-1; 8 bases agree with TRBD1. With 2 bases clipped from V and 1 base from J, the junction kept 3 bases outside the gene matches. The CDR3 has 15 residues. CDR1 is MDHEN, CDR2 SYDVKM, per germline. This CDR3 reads CASSLRQGANTEAFF. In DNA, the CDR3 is TGTGCCAGCAGTTTAAGGCAGGGGGCGAACACTGAAGCTTTCTTT.

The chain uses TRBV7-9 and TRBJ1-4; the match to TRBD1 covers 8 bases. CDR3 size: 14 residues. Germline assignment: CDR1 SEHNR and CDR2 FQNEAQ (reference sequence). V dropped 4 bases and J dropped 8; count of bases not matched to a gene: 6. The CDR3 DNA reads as TGTGCCAGCAGCTCGACAGGGGTTCGGGAAAAACTGTTTTTT. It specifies CASSSTGVREKLFF. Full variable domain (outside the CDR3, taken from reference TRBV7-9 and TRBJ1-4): DTGVSQNPRHKITKRGQNVTFRCDPISEHNRLYWYRQTLGQGPEFLTYFQNEAQLEKSRLLSDRFSAERPKGSFSTLEIQRTEQGDSAMYLCASSSTGVREKLFFGSGTQLSVL.

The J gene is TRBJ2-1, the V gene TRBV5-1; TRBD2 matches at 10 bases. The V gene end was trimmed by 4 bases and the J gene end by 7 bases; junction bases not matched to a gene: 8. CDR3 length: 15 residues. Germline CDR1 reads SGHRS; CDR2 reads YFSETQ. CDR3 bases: TGCGCCAGCAGCCCGAGCGGGAGGGCCGAGAATGAGCAGTTCTTC. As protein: CASSPSGRAENEQFF.

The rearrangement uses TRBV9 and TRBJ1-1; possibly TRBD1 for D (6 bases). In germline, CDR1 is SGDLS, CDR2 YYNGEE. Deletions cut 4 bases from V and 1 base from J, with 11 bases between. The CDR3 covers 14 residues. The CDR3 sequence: CASSPLDRNTEAFF. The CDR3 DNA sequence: TGTGCCAGCAGCCCGCTGGACAGGAACACTGAAGCTTTCTTT.

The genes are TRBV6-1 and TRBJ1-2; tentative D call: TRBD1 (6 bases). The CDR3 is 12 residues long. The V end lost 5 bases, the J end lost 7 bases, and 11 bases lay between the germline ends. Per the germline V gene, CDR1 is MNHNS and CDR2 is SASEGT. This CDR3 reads CASSSGQAGYTF. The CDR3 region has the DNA TGTGCCAGCAGTTCGGGACAAGCTGGCTACACCTTC.

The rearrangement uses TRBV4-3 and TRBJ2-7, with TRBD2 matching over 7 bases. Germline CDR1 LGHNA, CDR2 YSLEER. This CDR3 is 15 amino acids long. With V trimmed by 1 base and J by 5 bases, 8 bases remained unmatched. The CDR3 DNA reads TGCGCCAGCAGCCAAGGGGCGGGAGAAAGGAACGAGCAGTACTTC. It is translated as CASSQGAGERNEQYF.

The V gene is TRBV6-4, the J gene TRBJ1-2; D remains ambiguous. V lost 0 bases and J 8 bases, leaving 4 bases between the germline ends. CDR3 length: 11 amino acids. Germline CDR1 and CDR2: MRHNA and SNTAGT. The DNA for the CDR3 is TGTGCCAGCAGTGACTCGAGAGGCTACACCTTC. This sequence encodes CASSDSRGYTF.